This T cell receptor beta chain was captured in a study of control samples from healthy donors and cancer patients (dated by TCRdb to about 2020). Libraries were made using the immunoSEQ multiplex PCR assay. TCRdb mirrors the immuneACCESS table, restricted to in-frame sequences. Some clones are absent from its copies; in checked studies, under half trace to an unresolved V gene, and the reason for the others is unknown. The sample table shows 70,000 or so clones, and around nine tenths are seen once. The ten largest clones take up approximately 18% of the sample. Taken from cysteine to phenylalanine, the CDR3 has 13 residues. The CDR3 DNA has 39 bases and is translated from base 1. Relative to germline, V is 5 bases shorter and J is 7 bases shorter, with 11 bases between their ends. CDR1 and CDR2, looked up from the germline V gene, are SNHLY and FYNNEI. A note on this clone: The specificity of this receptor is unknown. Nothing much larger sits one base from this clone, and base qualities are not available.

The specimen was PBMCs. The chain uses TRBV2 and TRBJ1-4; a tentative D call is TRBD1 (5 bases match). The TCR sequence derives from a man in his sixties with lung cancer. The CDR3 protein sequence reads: CASSPLGTEKLFF. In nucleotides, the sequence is TGTGCCAGCAGTCCCCTGGGGACTGAAAAACTGTTTTTT.